The 8 T cell receptor beta chains below were found in one sample sequenced in a study of beta chain features in type 1 diabetes. Antigen specificity for these receptors is unknown. What was sequenced were expressed TCRB transcripts, since all of the isolated RNA had been reverse transcribed. Method: immunoSEQ multiplex PCR; TCRdb's copy keeps in-frame clones and lacks some. The sample carries approximately 43,000 clones, about 66% recorded once. Study-wide findings and caveats: Researchers report that Type 1 diabetes patients had moderately but significantly shorter TCRB CDR3s across all four CD4+ subsets.

Sequencing used Tregs from blood. These receptors came from a man between 25 and 39 years old with type 1 diabetes. Some clones in this sample may be carry-over from other donors' samples.

This chain connects TRBV6-5 to TRBJ2-5; possible D gene TRBD2, 6 bases. The germline V gene has CDR1 MNHEY and CDR2 SVGAGI. CDR3 length: 13 amino acids. The ends were cut back, 2 bases at V and 4 bases at J, with 8 bases in the middle. CDR3 residues: CASSYGGGETQYF. CDR3 sequence (DNA): TGTGCCAGCAGTTACGGGGGAGGAGAGACCCAGTACTTC.

V gene TRBV7-6 combines with J gene TRBJ2-1, with 8 nucleotides matching TRBD1. This CDR3 has 14 residues. Per germline, CDR1 SGHVS and CDR2 FNYEAQ. Trimming at V came to 5 bases and at J to 6 bases, leaving 6 bases not matched to a gene. The CDR3 loop is CASSGSDRGNEQFF. As DNA, the CDR3 is TGTGCCAGCAGCGGCAGCGACAGGGGCAATGAGCAGTTCTTC.

V is TRBV7-2 and J is TRBJ1-2, with a possible D match to TRBD1 (5 bases). From germline, CDR1 is SGHTA and CDR2 FQGNSA. V lost 10 bases and J 4 bases, leaving 19 bases between the germline ends. This CDR3 is 14 amino acids long. The CDR3 DNA reads TGTGCCACTCGCGGGGGATCGGGGGGCTATGGCTACACCTTC. As protein: CATRGGSGGYGYTF.

For this clone: Additional DNA sequences in this sample encode the identical CDR3. The V and J genes are TRBV6-1 and TRBJ1-6, with D possibly TRBD1 on 6 matching bases. The CDR3 loop spans 15 amino acids. V was trimmed by 3 bases and J by 7 bases, leaving 13 bases between them. The germline V gene has CDR1 MNHNS and CDR2 SASEGT. The CDR3 region has the DNA TGTGCCAGCAGTGAGTCAGGGCAGGGGAATTCACCCCTCCACTTT. It specifies CASSESGQGNSPLHF.

By sample share, this clone is medium-sized. This chain uses TRBV10-3 with TRBJ1-4; the D gene is possibly TRBD1 (5 bases). This CDR3 region has 16 residues. Per germline, CDR1 ENHRY and CDR2 SYGVKD. V gave up 0 bases and J gave up 5 bases, with 13 bases separating them. CDR3 residues: CAISESRGGGNEKLFF. CDR3 nucleotide sequence: TGTGCCATCAGTGAGTCCCGCGGGGGAGGAAATGAAAAACTGTTTTTT.

The chain is built from TRBV27 and TRBJ2-2; 7 nucleotides line up with TRBD2. Germline CDR1 and CDR2: MNHEY and SMNVEV (reference sequence). Trimming cost V 8 bases and J 0 bases; bases outside gene matches: 6. The CDR3 is 15 amino acids. The CDR3 DNA reads as TGTGCCAGCGGAAGACTAGCTACGAACACCGGGGAGCTGTTTTTT. The encoded protein is CASGRLATNTGELFF.

J is TRBJ2-1 and V is TRBV5-1; 9 positions agree with TRBD2. This CDR3 comprises 16 residues. J lost 2 bases, V lost 0 bases, and 3 bases had no gene match. Germline V gene sequence: CDR1 SGHRS, CDR2 YFSETQ. CDR3 protein: CASSLASGGTYNEQFF. For the CDR3, the DNA is TGCGCCAGCAGCTTGGCCAGCGGGGGGACCTACAATGAGCAGTTCTTC. Combining the CDR3 with reference TRBV5-1 and TRBJ2-1 gives the whole variable domain KAGVTQTPRYLIKTRGQQVTLSCSPISGHRSVSWYQQTPGQGLQFLFEYFSETQRNKGNFPGRFSGRQFSNSRSEMNVSTLELGDSALYLCASSLASGGTYNEQFFGPGTRLTVL.

This clone occurred once. J is TRBJ2-7 and V is TRBV15; D is possibly TRBD1 (6 bases). Germline CDR1 and CDR2: LNHNV and YYDKDF (reference sequence). The CDR3 runs 15 residues. Trimming took 6 bases from V and 6 from J, leaving 21 bases between them. The CDR3 protein is CATRPEQGGACEQYF. For the CDR3, the DNA is TGTGCCACCAGGCCCGAACAGGGTGGGGCCTGCGAGCAGTACTTC.